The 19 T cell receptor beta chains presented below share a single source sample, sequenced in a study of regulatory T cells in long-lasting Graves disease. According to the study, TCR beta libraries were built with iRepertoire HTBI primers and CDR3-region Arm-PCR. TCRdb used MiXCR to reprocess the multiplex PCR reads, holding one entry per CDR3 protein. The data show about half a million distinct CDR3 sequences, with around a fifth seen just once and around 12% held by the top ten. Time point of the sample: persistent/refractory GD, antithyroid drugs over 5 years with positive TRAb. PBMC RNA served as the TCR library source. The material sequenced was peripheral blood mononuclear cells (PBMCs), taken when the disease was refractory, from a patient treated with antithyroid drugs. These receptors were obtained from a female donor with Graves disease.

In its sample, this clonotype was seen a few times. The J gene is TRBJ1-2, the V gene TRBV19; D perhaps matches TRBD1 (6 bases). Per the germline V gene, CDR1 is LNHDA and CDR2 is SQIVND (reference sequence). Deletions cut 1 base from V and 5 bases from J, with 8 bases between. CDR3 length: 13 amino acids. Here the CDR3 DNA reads TGTGCCAGTAGTATAGCACAGGGATATGGCTACACCTTC. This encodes CASSIAQGYGYTF.

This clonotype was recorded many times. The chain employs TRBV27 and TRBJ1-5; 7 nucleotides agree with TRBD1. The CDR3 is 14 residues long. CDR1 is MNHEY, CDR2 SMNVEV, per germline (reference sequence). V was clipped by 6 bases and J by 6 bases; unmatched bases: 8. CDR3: CASRPQGPVQPQHF. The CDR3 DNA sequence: TGTGCCAGCAGGCCACAGGGGCCAGTTCAGCCCCAGCATTTT.

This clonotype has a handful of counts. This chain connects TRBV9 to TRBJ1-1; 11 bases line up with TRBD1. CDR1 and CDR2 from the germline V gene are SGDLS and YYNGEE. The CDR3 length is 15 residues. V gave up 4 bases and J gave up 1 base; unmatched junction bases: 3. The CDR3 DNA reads TGTGCCAGCAGCTCTGGACAGGGGGCGAACACTGAAGCTTTCTTT. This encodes CASSSGQGANTEAFF.

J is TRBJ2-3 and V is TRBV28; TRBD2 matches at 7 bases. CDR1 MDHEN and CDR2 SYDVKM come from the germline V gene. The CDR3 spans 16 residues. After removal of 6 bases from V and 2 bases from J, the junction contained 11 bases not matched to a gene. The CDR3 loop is CASSLGSSGYTDTQYF. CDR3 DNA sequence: TGTGCCAGCAGCCTCGGTTCTAGCGGATACACAGATACGCAGTATTTT.

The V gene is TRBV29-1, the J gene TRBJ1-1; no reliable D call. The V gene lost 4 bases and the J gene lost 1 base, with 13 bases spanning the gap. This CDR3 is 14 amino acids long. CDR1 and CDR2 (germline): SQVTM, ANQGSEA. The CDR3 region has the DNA TGCAGCGTTGTGCTTAACAGCGGGAACACTGAAGCTTTCTTT. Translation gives CSVVLNSGNTEAFF.

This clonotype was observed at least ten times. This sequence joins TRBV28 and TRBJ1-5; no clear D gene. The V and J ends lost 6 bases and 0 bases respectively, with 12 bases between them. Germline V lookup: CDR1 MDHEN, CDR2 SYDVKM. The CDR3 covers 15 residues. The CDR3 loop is CASRKKTYSNQPQHF. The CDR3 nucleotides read TGTGCCAGCAGGAAGAAGACATATAGCAATCAGCCCCAGCATTTT.

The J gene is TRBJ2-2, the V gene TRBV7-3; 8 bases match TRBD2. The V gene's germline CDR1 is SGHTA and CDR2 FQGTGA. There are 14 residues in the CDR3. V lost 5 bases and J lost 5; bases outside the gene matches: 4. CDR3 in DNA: TGTGCCAGCAGCAGCGGGAGAGGTACCGGGGAGCTGTTTTTT. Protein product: CASSSGRGTGELFF.

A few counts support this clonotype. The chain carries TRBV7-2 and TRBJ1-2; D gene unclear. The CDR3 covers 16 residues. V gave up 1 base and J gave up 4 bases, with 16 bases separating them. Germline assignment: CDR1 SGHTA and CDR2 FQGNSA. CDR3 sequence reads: CASSLDKGAFPYGYTF. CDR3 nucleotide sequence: TGTGCCAGCAGCTTAGACAAGGGCGCCTTCCCCTATGGCTACACCTTC.

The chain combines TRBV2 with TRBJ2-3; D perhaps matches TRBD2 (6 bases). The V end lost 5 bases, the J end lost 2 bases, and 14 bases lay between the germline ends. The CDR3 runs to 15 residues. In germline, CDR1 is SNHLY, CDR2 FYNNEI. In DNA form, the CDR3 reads TGTGCCAGCAGTTTAGGACTACCCACCACAGATACGCAGTATTTT. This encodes CASSLGLPTTDTQYF.

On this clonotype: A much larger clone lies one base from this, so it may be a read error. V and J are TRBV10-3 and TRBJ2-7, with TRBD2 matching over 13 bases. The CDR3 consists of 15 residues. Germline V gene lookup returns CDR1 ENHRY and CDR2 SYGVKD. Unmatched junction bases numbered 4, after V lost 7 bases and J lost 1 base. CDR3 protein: CAIKPGLAGSYEQYF. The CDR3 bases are TGTGCCATCAAGCCGGGACTAGCGGGATCCTACGAGCAGTACTTC.

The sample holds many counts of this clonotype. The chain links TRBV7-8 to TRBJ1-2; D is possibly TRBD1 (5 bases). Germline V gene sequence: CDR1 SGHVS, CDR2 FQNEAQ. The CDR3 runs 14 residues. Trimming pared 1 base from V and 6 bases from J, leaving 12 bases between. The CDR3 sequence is CASSLVSGLDGYTF. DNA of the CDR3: TGTGCCAGCAGCTTAGTGTCAGGGCTGGATGGCTACACCTTC. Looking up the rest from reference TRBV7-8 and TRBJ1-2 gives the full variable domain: GAGVSQSPRYKVAKRGQDVALRCDPISGHVSLFWYQQALGQGPEFLTYFQNEAQLDKSGLPSDRFFAERPEGSVSTLKIQRTQQEDSAVYLCASSLVSGLDGYTFGSGTRLTVV.

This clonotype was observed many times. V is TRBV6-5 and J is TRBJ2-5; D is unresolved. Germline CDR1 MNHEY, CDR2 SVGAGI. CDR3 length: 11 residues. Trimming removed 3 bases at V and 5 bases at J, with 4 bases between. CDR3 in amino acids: CASSYWETQYF. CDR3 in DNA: TGTGCCAGCAGTTATTGGGAGACCCAGTACTTC.

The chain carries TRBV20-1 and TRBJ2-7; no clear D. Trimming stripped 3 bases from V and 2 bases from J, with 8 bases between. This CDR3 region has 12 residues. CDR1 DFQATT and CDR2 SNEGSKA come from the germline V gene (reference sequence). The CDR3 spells CSAREGPYEQYF. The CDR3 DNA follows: TGCAGTGCTAGGGAAGGGCCCTACGAGCAGTACTTC.

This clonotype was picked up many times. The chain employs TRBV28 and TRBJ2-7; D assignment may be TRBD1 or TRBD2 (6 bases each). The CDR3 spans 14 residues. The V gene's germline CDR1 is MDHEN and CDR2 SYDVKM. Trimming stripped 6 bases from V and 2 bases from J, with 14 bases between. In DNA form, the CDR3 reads TGTGCCAGCAGCTTAGGGGGACTGACCTACGAGCAGTACTTC. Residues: CASSLGGLTYEQYF. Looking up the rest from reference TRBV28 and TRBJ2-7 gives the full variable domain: DVKVTQSSRYLVKRTGEKVFLECVQDMDHENMFWYRQDPGLGLRLIYFSYDVKMKEKGDIPEGYSVSREKKERFSLILESASTNQTSMYLCASSLGGLTYEQYFGPGTRLTVT.

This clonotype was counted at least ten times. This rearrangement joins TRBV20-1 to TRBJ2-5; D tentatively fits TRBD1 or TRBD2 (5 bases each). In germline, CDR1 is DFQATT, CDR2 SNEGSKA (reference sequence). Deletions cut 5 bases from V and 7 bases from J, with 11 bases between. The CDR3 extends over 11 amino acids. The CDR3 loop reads CSAPDGGTQYF. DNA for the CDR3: TGCAGTGCTCCTGATGGGGGGACCCAGTACTTC.

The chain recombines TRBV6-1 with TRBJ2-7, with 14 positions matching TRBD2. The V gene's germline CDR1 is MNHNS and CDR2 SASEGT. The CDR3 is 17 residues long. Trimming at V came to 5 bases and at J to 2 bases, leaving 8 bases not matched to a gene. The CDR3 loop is CASSPRLTSGGAYEQYF. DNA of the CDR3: TGTGCCAGCAGTCCTCGATTGACTAGCGGGGGGGCCTACGAGCAGTACTTC.

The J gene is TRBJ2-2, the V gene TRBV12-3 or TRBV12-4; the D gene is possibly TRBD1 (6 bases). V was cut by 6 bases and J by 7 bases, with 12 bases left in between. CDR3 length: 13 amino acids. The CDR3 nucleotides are TGTGCCAGCAGCCTACAGGGTGGCGGGGAGCTGTTTTTT. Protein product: CASSLQGGGELFF.

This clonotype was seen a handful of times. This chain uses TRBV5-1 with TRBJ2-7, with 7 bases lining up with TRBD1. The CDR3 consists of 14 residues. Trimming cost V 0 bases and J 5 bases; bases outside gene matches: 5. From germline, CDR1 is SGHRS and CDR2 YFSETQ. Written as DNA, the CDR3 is TGCGCCAGCAGCTTGGTACAGGGGAACCACGAGCAGTACTTC. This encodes CASSLVQGNHEQYF.

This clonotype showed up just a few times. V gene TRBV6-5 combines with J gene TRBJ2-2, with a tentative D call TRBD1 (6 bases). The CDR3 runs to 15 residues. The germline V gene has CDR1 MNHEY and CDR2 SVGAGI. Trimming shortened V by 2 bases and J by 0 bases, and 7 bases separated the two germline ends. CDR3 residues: CASSYEGANTGELFF. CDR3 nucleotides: TGTGCCAGCAGTTACGAGGGGGCGAACACCGGGGAGCTGTTTTTT.